The sequence of this TCR beta chain was determined in a study of shared clonotypes between healthy human individuals. Trimming removed 2 bases at V and 0 bases at J, with 14 bases between. The germline V gene has CDR1 SNHLY and CDR2 FYNNEI. This CDR3 contains 16 residues. Study conclusions and caveats: Compared with clonotypes that all four donors shared, non-shared clonotypes had lower generation probabilities.

With regard to this clone: Its antigen is not known.

Generated by immunoSEQ multiplex PCR, the TCRdb table keeps only in-frame clones and is missing some. The repertoire holds over a million clones, with 95% to 99% as singletons. The TCR comes from a man aged 25-45 years in good health. Material: naive CD4+ T cells sorted from blood. The sample's subset: CD45RA+ positively selected. This rearrangement joins TRBV2 to TRBJ2-7; D may be TRBD1 (6 bases). The CDR3 nucleotides are TGTGCCAGCAGTGAAAATTTTCAGGGGAGCTCCTACGAGCAGTACTTC. Its translation is CASSENFQGSSYEQYF.